This TCR beta chain was documented in a study of blood T cell repertoires in COVID-19. Sequencing was performed with immunoSEQ multiplex PCR; in TCRdb, only in-frame clones are kept and a portion is missing. The table has 280,000 or so clones, 85% to 90% seen once; the top ten hold less than 15%. Trimming removed 4 bases at V and 0 bases at J, with 16 bases between. CDR3 length: 17 amino acids. Per germline, CDR1 GTSNPN and CDR2 SVGIG (reference sequence). This clone came up once. The source is a human donor in a cohort sampled during active COVID-19. The sample was peripheral blood. This chain joins TRBV30 and TRBJ2-6; possibly TRBD2 for D (5 bases). The CDR3 sequence: CAWTSSGGPSGANVLTF. The CDR3 nucleotides read TGTGCCTGGACCTCATCAGGAGGTCCCTCTGGGGCCAACGTCCTGACTTTC.